This T cell receptor (beta chain) was sequenced in a study of blood T cell repertoires in COVID-19. The CDR3 contains 16 residues. Germline V gene data show CDR1 as MNHEY and CDR2 as SMNVEV (reference sequence). V lost 4 bases and J lost 1, with 15 bases in between. In the source study's methods: It was from reference gene primer amplification that nucleated cell counts were estimated. Libraries were prepared by immunoSEQ multiplex PCR; TCRdb keeps only in-frame clonotypes and omits some of them. V and J calls plus clone size are reproduced from that table; the DNA served to infer D and trimming. The table shows more than 300,000 clones, with just over 90% occurring only once. Participants were aged about 18 to 89 years from approximately 23 US areas. Assignment of participants to cohorts was predicated upon participant-reported clinical history. A PCR-confirmed or clinician-diagnosed COVID-19 case had contacted exposed participants within 2 weeks of entry.

The sequence was obtained from a woman in her thirties or forties who had been exposed to COVID-19. The sequenced sample consisted of PBMCs or T cells enriched from blood (not recorded which). The chain joins TRBV27 to TRBJ2-3; D not resolved. The DNA for the CDR3 is TGTGCCAGCAGTTCGATTAGATTCCTCCGCACAGATACGCAGTATTTT. Protein sequence: CASSSIRFLRTDTQYF.